A single sample gave rise to the 8 T cell receptor beta chains below, sequenced in a study of cytomegalovirus exposure and HLA in healthy donors. The PCR made use of 60 Vbeta and 13 Jbeta primers. The method was immunoSEQ multiplex PCR; TCRdb's version includes in-frame clones alone and lacks a portion of them. The sample carries about 140,000 clones, roughly 9.6% recorded once. Sample: PBMCs. These receptors were collected from a middle-aged woman in good health and CMV-seropositive.

The chain links TRBV18 to TRBJ1-5; TRBD1 agrees at 9 bases. Per germline, CDR1 KGHSH and CDR2 LQKENI. The CDR3 is 16 residues long. The J segment lost 5 bases and the V segment lost 3 bases, leaving 8 bases of the junction unmatched. CDR3 region: CASSPAGQGGDQPQHF. CDR3 sequence (DNA): TGTGCCAGCTCACCTGCGGGACAGGGTGGCGATCAGCCCCAGCATTTT.

This clone was seen a handful of times. This rearrangement joins TRBV5-4 to TRBJ1-2, with 8 bases lining up with TRBD1. The CDR3 runs 13 residues. Losses at the gene ends were 1 base for V and 8 bases for J; bases not matched to a gene: 4. The V gene's germline CDR1 is SGHNT and CDR2 YYREEE (reference sequence). The CDR3 region is CASSLSGGGGYTF. CDR3 nucleotide sequence: TGTGCCAGCAGCTTGTCAGGGGGCGGCGGCTACACCTTC.

This clone was seen a few times. This sequence joins TRBV6-5 and TRBJ1-5; the D is unclear. In germline, CDR1 is MNHEY, CDR2 SVGAGI. V gave up 10 bases and J gave up 0 bases, with 16 bases separating them. CDR3 length: 15 residues. The CDR3 DNA is TGTGCCACCCTGTCCGGGGTTAATAGCAATCAGCCCCAGCATTTT. Its protein product is CATLSGVNSNQPQHF.

V and J are TRBV19 and TRBJ2-7; D call uncertain. The CDR3 spans 13 residues. The V gene's germline CDR1 is LNHDA and CDR2 SQIVND (reference sequence). V was shortened by 6 bases and J by 1 base, with 10 bases between the two germline ends. The CDR3 here is CASRPRQSYEQYF. As DNA, the CDR3 is TGTGCCAGTAGGCCCAGGCAATCCTACGAGCAGTACTTC.

The V and J genes are TRBV7-2 and TRBJ2-5, with D perhaps matching TRBD1 (6 bases). Germline loops: CDR1 SGHTA, CDR2 FQGNSA. The CDR3 has 14 amino acids. V lost 1 base and J 1 base, leaving 7 bases between the germline ends. This CDR3 is CASSLDRAQETQYF. CDR3 nucleotides: TGTGCCAGCAGCTTAGACAGGGCCCAAGAGACCCAGTACTTC. Using reference TRBV7-2 and TRBJ2-5 for the parts outside the CDR3, the full variable domain is GAGVSQSPSNKVTEKGKDVELRCDPISGHTALYWYRQSLGQGLEFLIYFQGNSAPDKSGLPSDRFSAERTGGSVSTLTIQRTQQEDSAVYLCASSLDRAQETQYFGPGTRLLVL.

This clone was seen a few times. This chain connects TRBV4-3 to TRBJ2-2; the D gene is possibly TRBD2 (6 bases). The V gene lost 4 bases and the J gene lost 6 bases, with 15 bases spanning the gap. Germline CDR1 LGHNA, CDR2 YSLEER. The CDR3 covers 15 residues. CDR3 sequence: CASSPRDSLSGELFF. The CDR3 nucleotides read TGCGCCAGCAGCCCCCGGGACTCCCTTTCCGGGGAGCTGTTTTTT.

Note on this clone: Other DNA sequences of this sample code for an identical CDR3. The rearrangement joins TRBV29-1 to TRBJ2-7, with a weak D call TRBD1 (5 bases). This CDR3 is built from 12 residues. Trimming removed 4 bases at V and 2 bases at J, with 9 bases between. Germline values: CDR1 SQVTM, CDR2 ANQGSEA. The CDR3 DNA follows: TGCAGCGTTGGGGCAGGGCCCTACGAGCAGTACTTC. It translates to CSVGAGPYEQYF.

The chain is built from TRBV2 and TRBJ1-5; 7 bases are shared with TRBD1. Looked up from germline, CDR1 is SNHLY and CDR2 is FYNNEI. This CDR3 has 14 amino acids. Trimming cost V 1 base and J 6 bases; bases outside gene matches: 3. CDR3 protein: CASSEGRGPQPQHF. CDR3 bases: TGTGCCAGCAGTGAAGGTAGGGGGCCTCAGCCCCAGCATTTT.